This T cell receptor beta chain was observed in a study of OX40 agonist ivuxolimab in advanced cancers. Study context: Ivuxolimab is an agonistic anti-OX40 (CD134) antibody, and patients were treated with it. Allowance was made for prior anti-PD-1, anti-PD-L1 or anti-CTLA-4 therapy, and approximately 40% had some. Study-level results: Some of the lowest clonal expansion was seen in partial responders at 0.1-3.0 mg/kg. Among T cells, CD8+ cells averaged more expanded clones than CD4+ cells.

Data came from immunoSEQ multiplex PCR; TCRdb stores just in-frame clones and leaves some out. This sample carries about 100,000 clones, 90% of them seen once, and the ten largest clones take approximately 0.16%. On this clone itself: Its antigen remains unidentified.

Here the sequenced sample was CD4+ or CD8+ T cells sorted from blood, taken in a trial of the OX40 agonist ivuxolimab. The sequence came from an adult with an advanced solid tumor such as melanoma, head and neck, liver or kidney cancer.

The CDR3 reads CASSPNGFSGHEQYF. The CDR3 DNA sequence: TGTGCCAGCAGCCCGAACGGGTTCTCGGGTCACGAGCAGTACTTC. V usage is TRBV25-1 and J usage is TRBJ2-7; no reliable D call. Trimming stripped 6 bases from V and 5 bases from J, with 20 bases between. The CDR3 runs 15 residues. CDR1 and CDR2 from the germline V gene are MGHDK and SYGVNS.